The T cell receptor (beta chain) under discussion was sequenced for a study of shared clonotypes between healthy human individuals. Study results and caveats: Non-shared clonotypes showed lower generation probabilities than clonotypes common to all four donors. Naive subsets typically showed greater estimated richness than memory subsets.

Germline V CDR1 and CDR2: SGHAT, FQNNGV. This CDR3 is 15 amino acids long. V dropped 2 bases and J dropped 6; count of bases not matched to a gene: 6. Details on this clone: What it binds is not known.

Assay execution proceeded at the deep level. In the authors' workflow: Filtering was not the same, since immunoSEQ gave junction-only sequences without quality scores. The protocol was immunoSEQ multiplex PCR, while the TCRdb copy is restricted to in-frame clones and leaves out a portion. Clone size and V and J calls were adopted from that table, with D and trimming inferred from the DNA. The repertoire consists of approximately 2,000,000 clones, with 80% to 95% occurring once and the leading ten covering 0.37%. The chain carries TRBV11-2 and TRBJ2-7; 11 nucleotides agree with TRBD2. This sequence originates from a man between 18 and 29 years old in good health. Some clones in this sample may be carry-over from other donors' samples. Source material: naive CD4+ T cells from PBMCs. Subset: CD45RA+ positively selected. The CDR3 DNA is TGTGCCAGCAGCTTATTACTAGCGGGAGCTCGCGAGCAGTACTTC. This gives the protein CASSLLLAGAREQYF.